This TCR beta chain was sequenced for a study of cytomegalovirus exposure and HLA in healthy donors (dated 2017 in TCRdb). For the wider study: An earlier analysis of 587 of the donors reported more than 250 Gb of sequence data and roughly 100 million unique TCR beta sequences from 150 million to 200 million T cells. An early release covering about 600 HLA-typed donors comprised approximately 300 gigabases of sequencing data and about 90 million unique TCR sequences. Of the roughly 400 genotyped donors, less than 85% were placed in the genetic ancestry cluster associated with self-reported Caucasian donors. The study aimed to test whether signatures of past pathogen exposure could be identified by cataloging public T cell receptors. The T cell repertoires of under 750 subjects were profiled by immunosequencing and related to cytomegalovirus serostatus. Besides the first cohort of some 670 subjects, a separate validation cohort made up of 120 or so different subjects was used. High-throughput TCR immunosequencing, statistical association of individual TCRs with disease status, and machine learning were combined to predict cytomegalovirus infection status. To study patterns of TCR occurrence, a later analysis re-analyzed previously published TCR beta repertoires from several hundred donors and added high-resolution HLA genotyping. Rather than using new phenotypic data, the later analysis identified candidate immune exposures from TCR beta sequences and from how often those sequences occurred across donors. In an earlier analysis of 587 of the donors, high-throughput TCR beta sequencing was used to judge whether each TCR beta V gene segment behaved as functional or pseudogenic. Donor age, sex, ethnicity and CMV serostatus were collected together with the repertoire data. In a later genetic analysis, genome-wide SNP genotypes for about 60% of the 666 donors were used, and that subset was treated as a discovery cohort. All discovery cohort repertoires had been generated using a single sequencing platform. HLA typing covered class I and class II loci at four-digit resolution. The number of typed donors differed by locus: about 629-640 for A, B, C, DRB1 and DQB1; 500 to 550 for DQA1; 606 for DPA1; and some 430 for DPB1. Five DR-DQ haplotypes were handled as single units for association and clustering because linkage in the cohort was strong. On average, around 240,000 unique TCR beta nucleotide sequences were sequenced per donor among several hundred genotyped donors of the cohort, with roughly 18% of those sequences being non-productive. Points the paper makes about the study in general: The presence/absence analyses assumed that sequencing depth was roughly uniform across donors, and that assumption may not be true. Because some donors lacked HLA typing at each locus, the association tests relied only on the typed subset. A later analysis found that most CMV-associated TCR beta chains appeared HLA-restricted, with HLA associations seemingly driven largely by CMV exposure. While some public TCRs were present in many individuals, most TCR sequences turned up only very rarely across donors. Only TCR beta chains were sequenced in this cohort, and the absence of alpha or paired-chain data limited detectable features. Broadly in line with IMGT annotations, most TCR beta V segments showed up in productive rearrangements about 87% or about 30% of the time in an earlier analysis of approximately 600 of the donors. The authors suggested that the approach could potentially be extended to other disease states and immunological phenotypes. According to a later analysis, TCR association rates differed among HLA loci, with DRB1 alleles showing the most associated TCRs and HLA-C alleles showing the fewest. A later analysis reported that several top co-occurrence clusters appeared linked to parvovirus B19, influenza, CMV and Epstein-Barr virus. The study gave a list of 150 to 200 TCR beta chains associated with cytomegalovirus. The sequencing pipeline was judged likely to have produced a cluster of highly shared sequence variants as a technical artifact. A further reported finding was that TCR beta sequences accurately predicted the HLA-A and HLA-B alleles for most subjects in the first cohort. Because counts were too low, 15 or so rarely observed V segments, including chromosome 9 orphons, were excluded from the earlier analysis of about 500 of the donors. According to a later genetic analysis, donors in an Asian-associated ancestry cluster had fewer N-insertions in productive TCRs than the roughly 700-donor mean. A later genetic analysis associated a missense DCLRE1C variant with V-gene and J-gene trimming of TCR beta chains, and an independent cohort replicated the association. The classifier was reported to diagnose cytomegalovirus status with high specificity and sensitivity in both the original cohort and the validation cohort. Linkage disequilibrium might explain the correlated functional status among segregating V segments, but an unknown experimental factor could not be ruled out. CMV serostatus was the only immune exposure information available for the cohort. Some IMGT-functional V segments, including TRBV6-2 and TRBV6-3, could not be told apart with the 87-base-pair reads, so those segments were excluded. A later analysis found that HLA-associated TCR beta chains were more clonally expanded and had lower generation probabilities than equally common non-associated chains. In vitro tests confirmed that three of the cytomegalovirus-associated TCR beta chains recognize cytomegalovirus antigens. When HLA alleles, especially DR and DQ, strongly co-occurred, attributing TCR associations to individual alleles was difficult. A later analysis associated about 16,000 TCR beta sequences with specific HLA alleles at a false discovery rate of 0.05.

The library was produced with the immunoSEQ multiplex PCR assay. The multiplex PCR relied on a mix of 60 forward primers for TCR Vbeta segments and 13 reverse primers for TCR Jbeta segments. The CDR3 region of rearranged TCR beta genes was amplified from genomic DNA by a multiplex PCR assay. The amplified TCR beta libraries were sequenced on the Illumina HiSeq System as 87-base-pair reads. Per the authors' processing: A later analysis counted some 74 million unique TCR beta chains across the 550 to 700 repertoires, and around 9.9 million of these chains were shared by at least two donors. To remove PCR and sequencing errors, raw reads were error-corrected and collapsed into unique sequences using a nearest-neighbor algorithm that merged closely related sequences. Alignment of CDR3 sequences to IMGT reference sequences was used to assign V, D and J gene segments. For a sequence to be retained, a match of at least six nucleotides to both a V gene segment and a J gene segment was required. Rearrangements were called productive when the CDR3 lacked stop codons and stayed in frame with V and J; all others were non-productive. CDR3 was defined according to IMGT convention as the region running from the second conserved V-encoded cysteine to the conserved J-encoded phenylalanine. In an earlier analysis of around 600 of the donors, sequences lacking an unambiguous match to a single V gene segment were excluded. In an earlier analysis of roughly 600 of the donors, a V segment was called functional when productive rearrangements were above 56.7%, and segregating when the standard deviation between donors exceeded 5%. A statistical classification framework was built to diagnose cytomegalovirus status from the catalog of TCR beta chain sequences. A later analysis assigned V and J genes by comparing TCR nucleotide sequences with IMGT/GENE-DB human TR gene sequences. In a later analysis, CDR3 sequences and most-parsimonious VDJ recombination scenarios were assigned using the TCRdist pipeline. In a later analysis, each TCR beta chain was defined by its CDR3 amino acid sequence together with its V-gene family, and reads lacking a unique V-gene family were excluded. In a later analysis, 450 to 600 highly shared, low-generation-probability nucleotide sequences were removed to address suspected cross-contamination and a sequencing artifact. In a later analysis, a clonal expansion index for each public chain was calculated from normalized within-repertoire ranks of inferred template counts. In a later analysis, generation probabilities were computed with a VDJ recombination model fitted to out-of-frame rearrangements, and the resulting probabilities were checked against IGoR. A later analysis scored TCR-TCR, TCR-HLA and TCR-CMV co-occurrence with hypergeometric tests, applying a repertoire-size bias correction to TCR pairs. A later analysis estimated false discovery rates by permuting HLA or CMV assignments 20 times. In a later analysis, co-occurring TCRs were grouped using DBSCAN, and TCRdist sequence similarity was added for clustering within HLA-allele-positive subsets. Repertoires with fewer than 30,000 or more than 120,000 public chains, plus five repertoires with anomalous nucleotide sharing, were excluded from co-occurrence clustering. The source is immuneACCESS, and TCRdb retained only in-frame sequences with V and J called. Part of the clones is not carried over; for the studies checked, unresolved V genes explain less than half of this, and the remainder is unexplained. V and J calls plus clone size are reproduced from that table; the DNA served to infer D and trimming. This sample gives approximately 300,000 clones in total; about 80% of them show up just once. Over 0.3% of the sample is in the top ten clones.

As to this clone: No antigen is known for it. Base qualities are not provided; no much larger clone lies one nucleotide away.

The cohort was made up of under 800 healthy bone marrow donors. Cohort members were all nominally healthy when sampled, although unrecorded immune exposures were likely present. The donor was CMV seronegative and was included in the group of 352 seronegative cohort members. Each donor provided a peripheral blood sample, and peripheral blood mononuclear cells were used for TCR beta sequencing. The Qiagen DNeasy Blood Extraction Kit was used to extract genomic DNA from the blood cell samples. Taken from cysteine to phenylalanine, the CDR3 has 14 residues. CDR3 DNA only is kept here, 42 bases in frame from base 1. CDR1 and CDR2 were assigned from the germline V gene as MDHEN and SYDVKM. V and J are trimmed by 7 bases and 4 bases, and the gene matches miss 5 bases of the junction.

Sequencing was done on a sample of PBMCs. This sequence originates from a girl aged 2 to 10 in good health and CMV-seronegative. The chain is encoded by TRBV28 joined to TRBJ2-1, with 9 bases matching TRBD2. The CDR3 protein is CASKLRGGYNEQFF. The sequenced DNA is TGTGCCAGCAAGCTGCGGGGGGGTTACAATGAGCAGTTCTTC.